The 30 T cell receptor beta chains in this list originate from one sample, sequenced in a study of blood T cell repertoires in COVID-19. The protocol was immunoSEQ multiplex PCR, while the TCRdb copy is restricted to in-frame clones and leaves out a portion. The sample consists of some 200,000 clones, roughly 94% of them appearing once. The sample comprised peripheral blood. All receptors derive from a man in his thirties or forties with COVID-19, enrolled during active disease.

V is TRBV7-7 and J is TRBJ1-4; TRBD1 matches at 8 bases. V shed 5 bases and J 8 bases; nucleotides not matched to a gene: 4. The CDR3 covers 13 residues. CDR1 and CDR2 (germline): SSHAT, FNYEAQ (reference sequence). CDR3: CASSRTGKEKLFF. In DNA, the CDR3 is TGTGCCAGCAGCCGGACAGGGAAGGAAAAACTGTTTTTT.

The rearrangement joins TRBV19 to TRBJ1-2; D perhaps matches TRBD1 (6 bases). V lost 1 base and J 4 bases, leaving 16 bases between the germline ends. Germline CDR1 and CDR2: LNHDA and SQIVND (reference sequence). The CDR3 has 16 amino acids. CDR3 nucleotide sequence: TGTGCCAGTAGTATAGTAACCCTTGACAGGACCTATGGCTACACCTTC. Translating it yields CASSIVTLDRTYGYTF.

The chain has TRBV7-2 and TRBJ1-2; D remains unclear. The CDR3 sequence is 14 residues long. Germline values: CDR1 SGHTA, CDR2 FQGNSA. The V gene lost 1 base and the J gene lost 4 bases, with 10 bases spanning the gap. The CDR3 reads CASSLEQATYGYTF. CDR3 coding DNA: TGTGCCAGCAGCTTAGAGCAGGCCACCTATGGCTACACCTTC.

This chain connects TRBV7-9 to TRBJ2-1; maybe TRBD2 (5 bases). The CDR3 has 14 residues. The V end was cut by 3 bases, the J end by 4 bases, with 10 bases between. The V gene's germline CDR1 is SEHNR and CDR2 FQNEAQ (reference sequence). CDR3 DNA: TGTGCCAGCAGCTTCCCCGGGATTTACAATGAGCAGTTCTTC. It is translated as CASSFPGIYNEQFF.

The rearrangement joins TRBV6-6 to TRBJ2-1; 12 bases agree with TRBD2. Germline trimming cut 6 bases from V and 6 bases from J; bases unmatched to any gene: 6. The length of the CDR3 is 15 residues. CDR1 and CDR2 (germline): MNHNY, SVGAGI (reference sequence). This CDR3 is CASSPSGGVPNEQFF. In DNA form, the CDR3 reads TGTGCCAGCAGCCCTAGCGGGGGGGTCCCCAATGAGCAGTTCTTC.

This clone was recorded only once. This chain connects TRBV6-1 to TRBJ1-2; 8 positions agree with TRBD1. With V trimmed by 4 bases and J by 3 bases, 10 bases remained unmatched. Looked up from germline, CDR1 is MNHNS and CDR2 is SASEGT. CDR3 length equals 16 residues. The CDR3 nucleotides read TGTGCCAGCAGTGCCTCTACAGGGGGTCTACACTATGGCTACACCTTC. Its protein is CASSASTGGLHYGYTF.

This chain joins TRBV12-3 or TRBV12-4 and TRBJ2-7; D may be TRBD2 (6 bases). The V and J ends lost 3 bases and 3 bases respectively, with 9 bases between them. The CDR3 runs 13 residues. This CDR3 is CASSFHSGYEQYF. Written as DNA, the CDR3 is TGTGCCAGCAGTTTTCATAGCGGCTACGAGCAGTACTTC.

The chain links TRBV9 to TRBJ1-1; TRBD1 agrees at 8 bases. CDR3 length: 15 amino acids. Germline loops: CDR1 SGDLS, CDR2 YYNGEE. J gave up 10 bases and V 4 bases, and 15 bases lay outside the gene matches. The CDR3, as DNA: TGTGCCAGCAGCCCTGGGGGGCAGGGGGCTGAGGGAGCTTTCTTT. Translated: CASSPGGQGAEGAFF.

The chain carries TRBV21-1 and TRBJ1-2; the tabulated D call, TRBD1, remains unverified against the DNA. TRBV21-1 is noted as a pseudogene. CDR3 size: 12 residues. The CDR3 sequence is CASRNGDRWYTF. The CDR3 nucleotides are TGTGCCAGCAGAAATGGCGACAGGTGGTACACCTTC.

This chain uses TRBV11-3 with TRBJ2-5; TRBD1 matches 7 bases. J was trimmed by 1 base and V by 1 base; bases with no gene match: 6. This CDR3 spans 16 amino acids. CDR1 SGHNT and CDR2 YENEEA come from the germline V gene. This CDR3 reads CASSLGTTGVQETQYF. Written as DNA, the CDR3 is TGTGCCAGCAGCTTAGGGACCACAGGGGTCCAAGAGACCCAGTACTTC.

This clone came up once. V is TRBV5-5 and J is TRBJ1-5; D may be TRBD1 (6 bases). The V gene lost 4 bases and the J gene lost 0 bases, with 11 bases spanning the gap. This CDR3 is 15 amino acids long. Germline loops: CDR1 SGHKS, CDR2 YYEKEE (reference sequence). CDR3 coding DNA: TGTGCCAGCAGCCAAATACAGGGTAGCAATCAGCCCCAGCATTTT. Its protein is CASSQIQGSNQPQHF. Variable domain in full (rest from reference TRBV5-5 and TRBJ1-5): DAGVTQSPTHLIKTRGQQVTLRCSPISGHKSVSWYQQVLGQGPQFIFQYYEKEERGRGNFPDRFSARQFPNYSSELNVNALLLGDSALYLCASSQIQGSNQPQHFGDGTRLSIL.

The rearrangement joins TRBV7-2 to TRBJ2-5; TRBD2 might be the D (7 bases). The V gene's germline CDR1 is SGHTA and CDR2 FQGNSA. V dropped 5 bases and J dropped 5 bases, with 15 bases sitting between them. This CDR3 has 14 residues. In DNA form, the CDR3 reads TGTGCCAGCAGCCACAGCGGGACAAGGGAGACCCAGTACTTC. It encodes CASSHSGTRETQYF.

The chain couples TRBV19 to TRBJ1-1; D might be TRBD1 (5 bases). This CDR3 region has 14 residues. Trimming cost V 6 bases and J 5 bases, with 16 bases left between them. Germline V lookup: CDR1 LNHDA, CDR2 SQIVND (reference sequence). CDR3 DNA sequence: TGTGCCAGTAGAGCTGGGGGGGAGGGGACTGAAGCTTTCTTT. Residues: CASRAGGEGTEAFF.

This clone came up once. V is TRBV6-1 and J is TRBJ1-1; a possible D gene is TRBD1 (6 bases). Germline V lookup: CDR1 MNHNS, CDR2 SASEGT. The ends were cut back, 3 bases at V and 11 bases at J, with 16 bases in the middle. This CDR3 spans 13 amino acids. CDR3 loop: CASSDAGAQGAFF. For the CDR3, the DNA is TGTGCCAGCAGTGATGCGGGGGCCCAAGGGGCTTTCTTT.

The CDR3 coding sequence is TGTGCCAGCAGCTTAGAAGCAGGGGGGAACACTGAAGCTTTCTTT. Its translation is CASSLEAGGNTEAFF. This chain uses TRBV11-2 with TRBJ1-1, with 7 bases aligning to TRBD1. Trimming at V came to 0 bases and at J to 1 base, leaving 2 bases not matched to a gene. The CDR3 length is 15 residues. The V gene's germline CDR1 is SGHAT and CDR2 FQNNGV.

The chain joins TRBV18 to TRBJ1-2; D uncertain. Germline loops: CDR1 KGHSH, CDR2 LQKENI. The CDR3 runs to 14 residues. With 3 bases removed from V and 6 bases from J, the gap between germline ends came to 14 bases. CDR3 sequence reads: CASSPGSEKNGYTF. CDR3 in DNA: TGTGCCAGCTCACCTGGCAGCGAGAAGAATGGCTACACCTTC.

This rearrangement joins TRBV6-5 to TRBJ2-2; 10 bases map to TRBD2. Germline trimming cut 2 bases from V and 2 bases from J; bases unmatched to any gene: 2. Per germline, CDR1 MNHEY and CDR2 SVGAGI. The CDR3 spans 16 residues. Written as DNA, the CDR3 is TGTGCCAGCAGTTACGGACTAGCGGTTAACACCGGGGAGCTGTTTTTT. Encoded protein: CASSYGLAVNTGELFF.

The chain links TRBV9 to TRBJ2-7; the match to TRBD2 covers 7 bases. The CDR3 covers 15 residues. After removal of 3 bases from V and 7 bases from J, the junction contained 13 bases not matched to a gene. In germline, CDR1 is SGDLS, CDR2 YYNGEE. CDR3 in DNA: TGTGCCAGCAGCGCCCCGGGTCCCTCGGGGGGAGAGCAGTACTTC. Translation gives CASSAPGPSGGEQYF.

The gene calls are TRBV2 and TRBJ2-1; D might be TRBD1 (5 bases). Germline values: CDR1 SNHLY, CDR2 FYNNEI. The CDR3 totals 15 residues. Between the trimmed V and J ends, which lost 7 bases and 0 bases, there was a span of 13 bases. DNA for the CDR3: TGTGCCAGCATGTCGGACAAGAGCTCCTACAATGAGCAGTTCTTC. Translation gives CASMSDKSSYNEQFF. The full variable domain, its missing parts supplied by reference TRBV2 and TRBJ2-1, is EPEVTQTPSHQVTQMGQEVILRCVPISNHLYFYWYRQILGQKVEFLVSFYNNEISEKSEIFDDQFSVERPDGSNFTLKIRSTKLEDSAMYFCASMSDKSSYNEQFFGPGTRLTVL.

This clone was found once. The chain employs TRBV5-6 and TRBJ1-2; D remains unclear. Germline CDR1 is SGHDT and CDR2 is YYEEEE. This CDR3 has 15 amino acids. Between the trimmed V and J ends, which lost 0 bases and 7 bases, there was a span of 16 bases. The CDR3 spells CASSLVGGSASGYTF. The CDR3 DNA reads TGTGCCAGCAGCTTGGTAGGAGGGTCTGCCTCTGGCTACACCTTC.

V is TRBV5-1 and J is TRBJ2-7; the match to TRBD2 covers 7 bases. V was pared by 0 bases and J by 1 base, with 4 bases of the junction left unmatched. The germline V gene has CDR1 SGHRS and CDR2 YFSETQ. The CDR3 loop spans 15 amino acids. The CDR3 loop is CASSLAGGGSYEQYF. CDR3 nucleotides: TGCGCCAGCAGCTTGGCCGGGGGAGGGTCCTACGAGCAGTACTTC.

J is TRBJ1-1 and V is TRBV24-1, with TRBD1 as a possible D gene (5 bases). V dropped 5 bases and J dropped 7 bases, with 25 bases sitting between them. The germline gives CDR1 KGHDR, CDR2 SFDVKD. There are 17 residues in the CDR3. CDR3 sequence: CATSGIGGGSLVSEAFF. CDR3 in DNA: TGTGCCACCAGTGGGATTGGGGGAGGTTCATTAGTAAGTGAAGCTTTCTTT.

The V call is TRBV2, the J call TRBJ1-6; TRBD1 might be the D (5 bases). The CDR3 totals 14 residues. V was pared by 9 bases and J by 1 base, with 10 bases between. Germline-derived CDR1 and CDR2 are SNHLY and FYNNEI. Here the CDR3 DNA reads TGTGCCAGTCAACAGGAATCCTATAATTCACCCCTCCACTTT. Translating gives CASQQESYNSPLHF.

The chain links TRBV19 to TRBJ1-5; 8 positions agree with TRBD1. The V gene's germline CDR1 is LNHDA and CDR2 SQIVND (reference sequence). The J segment lost 1 base and the V segment lost 6 bases, leaving 5 bases of the junction unmatched. This CDR3 is 15 amino acids long. CDR3: CASRDTGGSNQPQHF. The DNA of the CDR3 is TGTGCCAGTAGAGATACAGGGGGAAGCAATCAGCCCCAGCATTTT.

The V and J genes are TRBV4-1 and TRBJ2-2; no clear D gene. Trimming pared 1 base from V and 3 bases from J, leaving 12 bases between. The germline V gene has CDR1 MGHRA and CDR2 YSYEKL. The CDR3 covers 16 residues. This chain's CDR3 is CASSQGRFADTGELFF. The CDR3 DNA reads TGCGCCAGCAGCCAAGGAAGGTTCGCGGACACCGGGGAGCTGTTTTTT.

The chain is built from TRBV6-1 and TRBJ1-6; 7 bases line up with TRBD1. The J segment lost 7 bases and the V segment lost 3 bases, leaving 6 bases of the junction unmatched. Germline V gene lookup returns CDR1 MNHNS and CDR2 SASEGT. This CDR3 region has 15 residues. The CDR3 here is CASSEQDRSNSPLHF. CDR3 sequence (DNA): TGTGCCAGCAGTGAGCAGGACAGGTCAAATTCACCCCTCCACTTT.

The table lists this clone with a count of one. The V call is TRBV6-5, the J call TRBJ1-2; tentatively, D is TRBD1 (5 bases). The CDR3 is made up of 14 amino acids. Germline V lookup: CDR1 MNHEY, CDR2 SVGAGI. Trimming took off 7 bases at V and 0 bases at J, with 12 bases between the two ends. CDR3 region: CASKTGGANYGYTF. The CDR3 DNA is TGTGCCAGCAAGACGGGGGGAGCTAACTATGGCTACACCTTC.

The chain recombines TRBV6-6 with TRBJ1-3; no clear D. The V gene lost 6 bases and the J gene lost 0 bases, with 9 bases spanning the gap. The germline V gene encodes CDR1 MNHNY and CDR2 SVGAGI (reference sequence). This CDR3 contains 14 residues. The CDR3 spells CASRAGDSGNTIYF. CDR3 DNA sequence: TGTGCCAGCAGGGCAGGCGACTCTGGAAACACCATATATTTT.

This clone was observed once. The gene calls are TRBV9 and TRBJ1-3; D remains ambiguous. V was shortened by 2 bases and J by 0 bases, with 15 bases between the two germline ends. The germline V gene encodes CDR1 SGDLS and CDR2 YYNGEE. This CDR3 is 17 amino acids long. The CDR3 here is CASSVDPDYLSGNTIYF. The CDR3 DNA reads TGTGCCAGCAGCGTCGACCCCGACTATCTCTCTGGAAACACCATATATTTT.

This chain connects TRBV18 to TRBJ2-5; maybe TRBD1 (8 bases). CDR1 and CDR2 (germline): KGHSH, LQKENI. The CDR3 covers 15 residues. V lost 4 bases, J lost 7 bases, and 19 bases lay in between. CDR3 in DNA: TGTGCCAGCTCACTTGCATCGGACAGGGAGGGGACCCAGTACTTC. Translation gives CASSLASDREGTQYF.